This T cell receptor (beta chain) is drawn from a study of human T cells and chemical hapten exposure. Described time point: patch test 1, 2 weeks after DPC sensitization. Specified treatment: therapeutic diphenylcyclopropenone sensitization with weekly scalp DPC. Alopecia patients deemed DPC-suitable, aged 18 to 70, excluding pregnancy. Sequencing started from total RNA isolated from unfractionated whole blood. There are 15 residues in the CDR3. V was trimmed by 5 bases and J by 4 bases, leaving 16 bases between them. The germline CDR1 and CDR2 sequences are MNHEY and SVGAGI. Study-level results: TCRs whose frequency exceeded 1 in 1000 remained the same following DPC sensitization.

Methods used by the authors: Sampled TCR counts reached a median of 95,638 per sample, with values ranging from about 20,000 to 700,000. Each CDR3 protein is one row after TCRdb ran MiXCR on the RACE reads. These V and J calls rely on TCRdb rather than the paper's analysis. The sample carries around 74,000 distinct CDR3 sequences, approximately 29% recorded once. A word on this clonotype: Its antigen is currently unknown.

Sequencing was performed on whole blood, taken in connection with sensitization to the hapten diphenylcyclopropenone (DPC). The V and J genes are TRBV6-5 and TRBJ2-3; perhaps TRBD2 as D (5 bases). The clonotype was recovered from a middle-aged man with alopecia areata. Some clones in this sample may be carry-over from other donors' samples. The CDR3 is CASSHGLIGADTQYF. The CDR3 DNA reads as TGTGCCAGCAGTCACGGACTCATCGGCGCAGATACGCAGTATTTT.